The source of this T cell receptor beta chain is a study of cytomegalovirus exposure and HLA in healthy donors. It was with 60 Vbeta and 13 Jbeta primers that the PCR ran. Here immunoSEQ multiplex PCR was the method, and the copy in TCRdb shows in-frame clones only, minus some. The sample comprises roughly 180,000 clones, approximately 71% of which are singletons, and around 8.3% rests with the top ten. Whole-study findings and limits: The study listed under 200 cytomegalovirus-associated TCR beta chains.

Germline V CDR1 and CDR2: MNHEY, SVGAGI. The CDR3 totals 12 residues. Trimming took 7 bases from V and 8 from J; bases not matched to a gene: 7. Note on this clone: Its antigen remains unknown.

The sequence was obtained from a woman between 40 and 50 years old in good health and CMV-seropositive. Sequencing used PBMCs. V is TRBV6-5 and J is TRBJ1-2; 7 bases align to TRBD1. The CDR3 is CASTETGKGYTF. The CDR3 DNA sequence: TGTGCCAGCACCGAGACAGGGAAGGGCTACACCTTC.